This is a list of T cell receptor beta chains from one sample in a study of CD8 T cells in ankylosing spondylitis. TCRdb re-derived calls from the 5' RACE reads in MiXCR, one entry per CDR3 protein. In the table there are 200,000 to 250,000 distinct CDR3 sequences, roughly 32% of which are singletons. The sequenced sample was blood, either unsorted or a sorted T cell fraction (not recorded which). Receptors were obtained from a male donor with ankylosing spondylitis or in good health (not recorded which). The CDR3 runs from the conserved cysteine through the conserved F or W. A D gene is named only where the DNA matches it firmly.

d_gene	v_gene	j_gene	CDR3aa
TRBD2	TRBV11-2	TRBJ2-5	CASSSPIAGIGETQYF
TRBD2	TRBV20-1	TRBJ2-5	CSARFSGCETQYF
TRBD1	TRBV6-1	TRBJ1-5	CASSLDRGLNQPQHF
.	TRBV2	TRBJ2-3	CAGHYGWLDTQYF
TRBD2	TRBV20-1	TRBJ2-7	CSATLAGGQNYEQYF
.	TRBV12-3/TRBV12-4	TRBJ2-4	CASSLAAGAIQYF
.	TRBV10-3	TRBJ2-1	CAIRGLPEAEQFF
TRBD1	TRBV4-2	TRBJ2-1	CASSPGQSYNEQFF
.	TRBV5-6	TRBJ1-6	CASSWGGLGNSPLHF
TRBD1	TRBV29-1	TRBJ2-1	CSVEKQGAWFF
.	TRBV20-1	TRBJ2-3	CSARTPWLTESTDTQYF
TRBD2	TRBV9	TRBJ2-3	CASSVLAGGEGTQYF
.	TRBV20-1	TRBJ1-2	CSAGQGQYGYTF
.	TRBV20-1	TRBJ2-7	CSAEGTYEQYF
.	TRBV5-6	TRBJ2-7	CASSIGTTSYEQYF
.	TRBV12-3/TRBV12-4	TRBJ2-5	CARAGPQETQYF
TRBD1	TRBV11-2	TRBJ2-2	CASSEEAGGYTGELFF
TRBD1	TRBV4-1	TRBJ2-7	CASSQGRGLHEQYF
TRBD2	TRBV11-1	TRBJ2-3	CASSSQTSGGPMINTQYF
.	TRBV29-1	TRBJ2-3	CSVEGTDTQYF
.	TRBV12-3/TRBV12-4	TRBJ2-7	CASSAPYEQYF
.	TRBV5-1	TRBJ2-5	CASSPTGRLKTQYF
TRBD1	TRBV5-6	TRBJ1-5	CASSLNSGQLNQPQHF
.	TRBV6-1	TRBJ2-5	CASSQQGFQETQYF
TRBD1	TRBV29-1	TRBJ2-3	CSVDRGPQDTQYF
.	TRBV7-9	TRBJ2-1	CASSLGTDSYNEQFF
.	TRBV12-3/TRBV12-4	TRBJ2-4	CASSYEVRNIQYF
.	TRBV20-1	TRBJ1-5	CSAPKDGPYSNQPQHF
.	TRBV20-1	TRBJ2-3	CSARSGLTGGDTDTQYF
TRBD1	TRBV3-1	TRBJ1-1	CASSPPDRVEAFF
.	TRBV20-1	TRBJ2-1	CSANPRGISNEQFF
TRBD2	TRBV6-5	TRBJ2-3	CASSYSSGGTDTQYF
TRBD1	TRBV29-1	TRBJ2-2	CSASLRDSLPGELFF
.	TRBV5-5	TRBJ1-2	CASSFLLTELLYTF
.	TRBV5-5	TRBJ2-5	CASSLGVSVETQYF
.	TRBV12-3/TRBV12-4	TRBJ2-5	CASSFGAGRETQYF
.	TRBV6-1	TRBJ2-3	CASRRGGRRGTQYF
TRBD2	TRBV5-4	TRBJ2-3	CASSLEASGAADTQYF
TRBD1	TRBV20-1	TRBJ1-2	CSARKPGQGIKGGYTF
.	TRBV7-2	TRBJ2-3	CASSFLAAREYF
.	TRBV3-1	TRBJ2-1	CASSQEGWGLRSYNEQFF
TRBD1	TRBV20-1	TRBJ2-7	CSAGTGGTYEQYF
.	TRBV5-5	TRBJ2-5	CASSLEWERGETQYF
.	TRBV6-1	TRBJ1-1	CASGKQGGTEAFF
.	TRBV5-4	TRBJ1-4	CASSLDSTEKLFF
.	TRBV4-2	TRBJ2-5	CASSPSWMGGETQYF
.	TRBV29-1	TRBJ2-5	CSVGVQGGGETQYF
.	TRBV12-3/TRBV12-4	TRBJ2-1	CASRPTGLASDEQFF
.	TRBV5-1	TRBJ1-1	CASTRGVENTEAFF
.	TRBV5-4	TRBJ2-7	CASSFLGSYEQYF
.	TRBV29-1	TRBJ1-2	CSVAGIYGYTF
TRBD1	TRBV7-7	TRBJ2-6	CASSPTGVGANVLTF